This T cell receptor (beta chain) was captured in a study of blood T cell repertoires in COVID-19. V was shortened by 5 bases and J by 2 bases, with 13 bases between the two germline ends. Germline CDR1 is SGHVS and CDR2 is FNYEAQ. The CDR3 consists of 15 residues. Repertoires were generated with immunoSEQ multiplex PCR, while TCRdb's copy carries only in-frame clones and drops some. Of around 100,000 clones in the sample, 84% were seen once. This clone showed up just once. Input material: peripheral blood. The chain links TRBV7-6 to TRBJ1-5; a weak D match, TRBD1 (6 bases). The receptor was isolated from a middle-aged woman with acute or convalescent COVID-19. As DNA, the CDR3 is TGTGCCAGCAGCAACGGGGCAGGGGGCAATCAGCCCCAGCATTTT. Its translation is CASSNGAGGNQPQHF.